This paragraph covers one TCR beta chain sequence. TCRdb's table, derived via immunoSEQ multiplex PCR, lists solely in-frame clones and lacks some. The sample has 200,000 or so clones, 75% to 90% seen once; the top ten hold approximately 6.1%. The data are from a study of blood T cell repertoires in COVID-19. Study details: T cells, B-cell-depleted T cells, or PBMCs supplied cDNA or gDNA.

Per germline, CDR1 MNHEY and CDR2 SMNVEV (reference sequence). CDR3 size: 14 residues. The germline V and J ends were trimmed by 11 bases and 3 bases, with 17 bases remaining between them. Sequenced material: peripheral blood. The sequence came from a woman in her thirties or forties with acute or convalescent COVID-19. This chain joins TRBV27 and TRBJ1-3; D is unresolved. CDR3 loop: CAPPGGLNGNTIYF. DNA of the CDR3: TGTGCCCCACCGGGAGGGCTAAATGGAAACACCATATATTTT.